These 22 T cell receptor beta chains were sequenced from one sample in a study of T cell responses to AZD1222 COVID-19 vaccine. Profiling relied on immunoSEQ multiplex PCR, and the TCRdb table lists in-frame clones only, not all of them. The sample has 150,000 to 200,000 clones; almost 95% are singletons. Specimen: peripheral blood, collected on day 0 of AZD1222 vaccination. These receptors all come from an adult in good health.

The chain couples TRBV6-1 to TRBJ1-1; D uncertain. CDR1 is MNHNS and CDR2 is SASEGT in the germline V gene. Trimming pared 3 bases from V and 3 bases from J, leaving 14 bases between. The CDR3 runs to 15 residues. The chain's CDR3 is CASSDAWLLDTEAFF. The CDR3 nucleotides read TGTGCCAGCAGTGATGCGTGGCTGCTGGACACTGAAGCTTTCTTT.

The chain employs TRBV29-1 and TRBJ2-1, with TRBD2 matching over 10 bases. The CDR3 runs 16 residues. J gave up 3 bases and V 1 base, and 6 bases lay outside the gene matches. Per the germline V gene, CDR1 is SQVTM and CDR2 is ANQGSEA. The CDR3 is CSVEVGSGRLYNEQFF. CDR3 sequence (DNA): TGCAGCGTTGAAGTCGGTAGCGGGAGGCTCTACAATGAGCAGTTCTTC.

The chain carries TRBV7-3 and TRBJ2-5; TRBD1 might be the D (7 bases). CDR3 size: 14 residues. V lost 9 bases to trimming and J lost 2 bases, with 16 bases between them. CDR1 SGHTA and CDR2 FQGTGA come from the germline V gene. This CDR3 is CASSQGGRQETQYF. CDR3 coding DNA: TGTGCCAGTTCGCAGGGGGGTAGGCAAGAGACCCAGTACTTC.

The chain combines TRBV5-1 with TRBJ2-1; no clear D. The CDR3 has 15 residues. Per germline, CDR1 SGHRS and CDR2 YFSETQ. Trimming removed 0 bases at V and 6 bases at J, with 13 bases between. The chain's CDR3 is CASSLVGFTINEQFF. CDR3 sequence (DNA): TGCGCCAGCAGCTTGGTAGGGTTCACCATCAATGAGCAGTTCTTC.

This clone was recorded a few times. The chain recombines TRBV19 with TRBJ1-1; TRBD1 aligns across 9 bases. CDR1 LNHDA and CDR2 SQIVND come from the germline V gene (reference sequence). The CDR3 spans 17 residues. The J segment lost 4 bases and the V segment lost 1 base, leaving 10 bases of the junction unmatched. CDR3: CASSIANPKQGATEAFF. The CDR3 bases are TGTGCCAGTAGTATAGCAAACCCCAAACAGGGGGCCACTGAAGCTTTCTTT. The full variable domain, its missing parts supplied by reference TRBV19 and TRBJ1-1, is DGGITQSPKYLFRKEGQNVTLSCEQNLNHDAMYWYRQDPGQGLRLIYYSQIVNDFQKGDIAEGYSVSREKKESFPLTVTSAQKNPTAFYLCASSIANPKQGATEAFFGQGTRLTVV.

The J gene is TRBJ2-3, the V gene TRBV7-9; D is ambiguous. Germline V lookup: CDR1 SEHNR, CDR2 FQNEAQ (reference sequence). The CDR3 covers 15 residues. The V end was cut by 1 base, the J end by 4 bases, with 12 bases between. In DNA, the CDR3 is TGTGCCAGCAGCTTAGGAGATAACAATGCAGATACGCAGTATTTT. Translation gives CASSLGDNNADTQYF.

This chain links TRBV9 with TRBJ2-7; 7 nucleotides match TRBD2. Germline CDR1 SGDLS, CDR2 YYNGEE. The V segment lost 5 bases and the J segment 2 bases; nucleotides outside the gene matches: 7. This CDR3 has 14 amino acids. The CDR3 here is CASRLAGAPYEQYF. The CDR3 DNA reads TGTGCCAGCAGACTCGCGGGAGCCCCCTACGAGCAGTACTTC.

J is TRBJ2-5 and V is TRBV11-2; 7 positions match TRBD1. The germline gives CDR1 SGHAT, CDR2 FQNNGV. V gave up 4 bases and J gave up 5 bases; unmatched junction bases: 10. This CDR3 is 15 amino acids long. CDR3 nucleotides: TGTGCCAGCAGCTCAGGACAGGCCCCACGGGAGACCCAGTACTTC. Residues: CASSSGQAPRETQYF. The full variable domain, completed using reference TRBV11-2 and TRBJ2-5, is EAGVAQSPRYKIIEKRQSVAFWCNPISGHATLYWYQQILGQGPKLLIQFQNNGVVDDSQLPKDRFSAERLKGVDSTLKIQPAKLEDSAVYLCASSSGQAPRETQYFGPGTRLLVL.

The gene calls are TRBV27 and TRBJ1-2, with 11 bases lining up with TRBD1. J lost 5 bases, V lost 4 bases, and 3 bases had no gene match. Germline V lookup: CDR1 MNHEY, CDR2 SMNVEV (reference sequence). This CDR3 is 14 amino acids long. Here the CDR3 reads CASSWGQGDYGYTF. Written as DNA, the CDR3 is TGTGCCAGCAGTTGGGGACAGGGGGATTATGGCTACACCTTC.

This chain connects TRBV21-1 to TRBJ2-6; whether TRBD1, the table's D call, matches the DNA was not checked. TRBV21-1 is given as a pseudogene. The CDR3 consists of 18 residues. DNA for the CDR3: TGTGCCAGCAGCAAACCGGGACAGGGCCTTACTGGGGCCAACGTCCTGACTTTC. Its protein product is CASSKPGQGLTGANVLTF.

The J gene is TRBJ1-3, the V gene TRBV6-1; D is ambiguous. CDR1 is MNHNS and CDR2 is SASEGT in the germline V gene. V gave up 1 base and J gave up 0 bases, with 4 bases separating them. CDR3 length: 14 amino acids. Written as DNA, the CDR3 is TGTGCCAGCAGTGAAGTAGGCTCTGGAAACACCATATATTTT. Residues: CASSEVGSGNTIYF.

The genes are TRBV6-5 and TRBJ2-7; D call uncertain. Germline values: CDR1 MNHEY, CDR2 SVGAGI. The CDR3 has 15 amino acids. Trimming left V 5 bases short and J 4 bases short, with 18 bases between. The CDR3 here is CASSNTGLRNYEQYF. The CDR3 bases are TGTGCCAGCAGTAACACCGGGCTCCGGAATTACGAGCAGTACTTC.

This clone has more than one count but fewer than ten. The J gene is TRBJ2-1, the V gene TRBV4-1; D ambiguous. Germline loops: CDR1 MGHRA, CDR2 YSYEKL. The V and J ends lost 2 bases and 6 bases respectively, with 11 bases between them. The CDR3 is 14 residues long. CDR3 sequence (DNA): TGCGCCAGCAGCCAAAACTCCCGCCTCAATGAGCAGTTCTTC. Protein sequence: CASSQNSRLNEQFF.

In regard to this clone: The junction departs from germline at one end; a sequencing error may be responsible. The CDR3 bases are TGCAGTGCTTCGCCGGGACAGGCCCCTTACTTT. Amino acid sequence: CSASPGQAPYF. The V call is TRBV20-1, the J call TRBJ1-6; TRBD1 matches at 8 bases. The CDR3 runs 11 residues. Germline values: CDR1 DFQATT, CDR2 SNEGSKA (reference sequence).

This chain links TRBV2 with TRBJ2-1; D is possibly TRBD1 or TRBD2 (5 bases each). In germline, CDR1 is SNHLY, CDR2 FYNNEI. CDR3 length equals 15 residues. The V and J ends lost 6 bases and 4 bases respectively, with 16 bases between them. The CDR3 bases are TGTGCCAGCAGGGCACCGAGGGGAGAATACAATGAGCAGTTCTTC. It translates to CASRAPRGEYNEQFF.

The chain combines TRBV7-2 with TRBJ1-3; D is uncertain. V lost 1 base, J lost 9 bases, and 13 bases lay in between. The germline V gene encodes CDR1 SGHTA and CDR2 FQGNSA. The CDR3 runs to 14 residues. As DNA, the CDR3 is TGTGCCAGCAGCTTAGGGACCAAGGCGGGCACCATATATTTT. This translates into CASSLGTKAGTIYF. Complete variable domain (other parts from reference TRBV7-2 and TRBJ1-3): GAGVSQSPSNKVTEKGKDVELRCDPISGHTALYWYRQSLGQGLEFLIYFQGNSAPDKSGLPSDRFSAERTGGSVSTLTIQRTQQEDSAVYLCASSLGTKAGTIYFGEGSWLTVV.

This chain connects TRBV6-5 to TRBJ2-3; no reliable D call. Trimming left V 6 bases short and J 0 bases short, with 4 bases between. The CDR3 covers 12 residues. Germline CDR1 and CDR2: MNHEY and SVGAGI. CDR3 bases: TGTGCCAGCAGCCAAAGCACAGATACGCAGTATTTT. As protein: CASSQSTDTQYF.

The V and J genes are TRBV19 and TRBJ1-5; 7 bases align to TRBD1. This CDR3 spans 15 amino acids. V shed 4 bases and J 4 bases; nucleotides not matched to a gene: 7. Germline V CDR1 and CDR2: LNHDA, SQIVND (reference sequence). DNA for the CDR3: TGTGCCAGTAGTAACCAGGGACAGCCAAATCAGCCCCAGCATTTT. It encodes CASSNQGQPNQPQHF.

This chain links TRBV21-1 with TRBJ2-1; the DNA was not used to check the table's D call, TRBD2. TRBV21-1 is assigned pseudogene status. The CDR3 consists of 18 residues. The chain's CDR3 is CASSKAPSGSNGWDEQFF. The CDR3 bases are TGTGCCAGCAGCAAAGCGCCTAGCGGGAGTAACGGATGGGATGAGCAGTTCTTC.

The V call is TRBV28, the J call TRBJ1-1; 7 bases map to TRBD1. After removal of 8 bases from V and 0 bases from J, the junction contained 9 bases not matched to a gene. Germline V gene data show CDR1 as MDHEN and CDR2 as SYDVKM. This CDR3 has 15 amino acids. The CDR3 nucleotides read TGTGCCAGCCTCGCGAGGGGGCAAGTGAACACTGAAGCTTTCTTT. Amino acid sequence: CASLARGQVNTEAFF.

V gene TRBV28 combines with J gene TRBJ1-2; D call uncertain. Trimming pared 5 bases from V and 4 bases from J, leaving 11 bases between. Germline V gene sequence: CDR1 MDHEN, CDR2 SYDVKM. The CDR3 has 13 amino acids. CDR3 protein: CASSLGGIYGYTF. The CDR3 DNA reads as TGTGCCAGCAGTCTAGGCGGGATCTATGGCTACACCTTC.

The V and J genes are TRBV7-8 and TRBJ1-1; D gene unclear. The CDR3 has 18 amino acids. Trimming removed 1 base at V and 1 base at J, with 19 bases between. Germline values: CDR1 SGHVS, CDR2 FQNEAQ. The CDR3 reads CASSLGRRAGFSNTEAFF. CDR3 bases: TGTGCCAGCAGCTTAGGTCGTCGTGCAGGATTTTCGAACACTGAAGCTTTCTTT.